This TCR beta chain appears in the sequencing data of a study of radiotherapy plus CTLA-4 blockade in lung cancer. Study-wide results and limits: Following radiotherapy plus ipilimumab, tumor-derived TCR clones expanded in the blood.

The protocol was immunoSEQ multiplex PCR, while the TCRdb copy is restricted to in-frame clones and leaves out a portion. The sample consists of 45,000 or so clones, around 69% of them appearing once. As for this clone: Its antigen is as yet unknown.

Participants had chemo-refractory metastatic non-small-cell lung cancer and were treated with focal radiation plus ipilimumab CTLA-4 blockade. Sequencing was performed on peripheral blood, taken from a patient treated with radiotherapy plus ipilimumab. This receptor was obtained from a human donor with non-small cell lung cancer who had stable disease on radiotherapy plus ipilimumab.

The CDR3: CSVELGSTAKGTQYF. The CDR3 DNA reads as TGCAGCGTTGAGCTGGGATCGACAGCCAAGGGTACGCAGTATTTT. The chain carries TRBV29-1 and TRBJ2-3, with D maybe TRBD1 (5 bases). This CDR3 spans 15 amino acids. V lost 3 bases and J lost 8, with 21 bases in between. Germline CDR1 SQVTM, CDR2 ANQGSEA.